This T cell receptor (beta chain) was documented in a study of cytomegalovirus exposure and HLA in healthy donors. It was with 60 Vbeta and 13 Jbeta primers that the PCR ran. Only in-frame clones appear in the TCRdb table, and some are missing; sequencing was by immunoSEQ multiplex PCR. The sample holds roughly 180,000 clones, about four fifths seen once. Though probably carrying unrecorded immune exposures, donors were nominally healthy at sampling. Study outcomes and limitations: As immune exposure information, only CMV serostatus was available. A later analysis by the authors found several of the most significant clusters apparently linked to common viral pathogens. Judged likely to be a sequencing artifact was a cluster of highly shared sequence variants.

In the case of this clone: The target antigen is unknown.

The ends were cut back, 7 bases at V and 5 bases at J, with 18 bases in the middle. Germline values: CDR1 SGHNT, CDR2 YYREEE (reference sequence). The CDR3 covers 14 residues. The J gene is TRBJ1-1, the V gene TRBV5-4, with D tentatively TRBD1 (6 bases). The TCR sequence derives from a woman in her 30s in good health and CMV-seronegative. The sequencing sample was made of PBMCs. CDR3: CASGQQGGGTEAFF. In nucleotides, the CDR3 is TGTGCCAGCGGTCAACAGGGAGGGGGGACTGAAGCTTTCTTT.